The following is a TCR beta chain sequence with its context. This receptor's antigen is unknown. Qualities for individual bases were not recorded, and no much larger clone is one base off. The data were obtained in a study of CD8+ T cells in alopecia areata (dated 2018 in TCRdb). With regard to the full study: Treated patients were enrolled in an open-label pilot trial of oral tofacitinib, 5 to 10 mg twice daily, for moderate-to-severe alopecia areata. Patients received tofacitinib for 6 to 18 months and were then followed off drug for 6 months to check for delayed response and recurrence. For the treated patients, the SALT score, which quantifies what percentage of scalp surface area is affected, served as the measure of disease severity. To study T cell clonal expansion in alopecia areata, the researchers applied high-throughput TCRbeta sequencing to both the C3H/HeJ mouse model and human patients. Human TCRbeta sequencing covered scalp tissue and sorted CD4+ and CD8+ peripheral blood T cells from patchy and totalis/universalis alopecia areata patients and healthy controls. Patients on tofacitinib were biopsied at baseline and after 4 and 24 weeks of treatment, and several of the patients also had a later scalp biopsy. Scalp clonality was compared among normal scalp (n=4), patchy alopecia areata scalp (n=8), and alopecia totalis/universalis scalp (n=8). RNA came from the PAXgene miRNA kit for fixed scalp, the miRNeasy kit for PBMCs, and the RNeasy kit for mouse skin. Amplification of TCRbeta CDR3 regions was done by immunoSEQ multiplex PCR using 35 Vbeta forward primers and 13 Jbeta reverse primers. Study-wide conclusions, independent of this receptor: Lesional scalp, especially in alopecia totalis/universalis, showed higher clonality and more expanded CD8+ clones than normal scalp, suggesting antigenic drive. Scalp clonality and the number of expanded CD8+ clones among the top 100 scalp clones were significantly decreased by tofacitinib. Resident alphabeta T cells in normal human skin are also sequenced, complicating scalp TCR repertoire analysis, unlike mouse skin dominated by gammadelta T cells. Shared TCR sequences between patients were less evident than in mice, which may be partly attributable to HLA diversity in the patient population. During tofacitinib treatment, many expanded lesional clones stuck around in both scalp and blood, and this persistence may partly explain why relapse happens after treatment is stopped. Because the treated cohort was small and had only one nonresponder, larger studies are needed to examine links between baseline CD8+ expansion and response.

Taken with the paper, the label for treatment or condition translates to: oral pan-JAK inhibitor, 5-10 mg twice daily. Peripheral blood and lesional scalp punch biopsies were obtained from patients with alopecia areata. PBMCs were isolated by density centrifugation and stained for CD3, CD4 and CD8, after which CD4+ and CD8+ T cells were sorted on a FACSAria. The germline V gene encodes CDR1 MNHEY and CDR2 SMNVEV (reference sequence). Ends trimmed: V by 2 bases, J by 2 bases; bases unmatched to a gene: 6. Including cysteine and phenylalanine, the CDR3 has 17 amino acids. Only the CDR3 DNA stays, 51 bases, in frame from base 1. The method was the immunoSEQ multiplex PCR assay. To provide template for TCR sequencing, every sample had RNA extracted and reverse transcribed into cDNA. First-strand cDNA was synthesized using SuperScript III with a 2:1 mix of oligo-dT and random hexamers. Amplification bias was assessed with a synthetic immune receptor repertoire, and residual bias was removed computationally. Concerning the study's data processing: Raw reads were preprocessed to remove errors, and CDR3 was defined according to IMGT conventions as the region from the conserved cysteine to phenylalanine. Clonality was computed by normalizing Shannon entropy by log2 of the number of productive unique TCRs and subtracting the result from 1. Scalp TCRbeta sequences were cross-referenced with sorted blood CD4 and CD8 repertoires so that the CD4 or CD8 identity of scalp clones could be inferred. Sourced from immuneACCESS, this table was stored by TCRdb with only in-frame sequences that have V and J called. A share of the clones is absent; for the studies checked, an unresolved V gene accounts for under half, and the remainder has no known explanation. V, J and clone size reflect that table, while D and trimming were determined from the DNA. Recorded for this sample are approximately 180,000 clones; just under 65% of them occurred a single time. Of the sample, 1.3% is held by the ten largest clones.

The sample was CD4+ T cells sorted from blood, taken around week 50, from a patient treated with tofacitinib. The sequence joins TRBV27 to TRBJ2-6, and 7 bases in between align with TRBD1. This receptor was obtained from a human donor with alopecia areata. The CDR3 reads CASSLGTASPGANVLTF. Read as DNA, the sequence is TGTGCCAGCAGTTTAGGGACAGCTAGTCCTGGGGCCAACGTCCTGACTTTC.